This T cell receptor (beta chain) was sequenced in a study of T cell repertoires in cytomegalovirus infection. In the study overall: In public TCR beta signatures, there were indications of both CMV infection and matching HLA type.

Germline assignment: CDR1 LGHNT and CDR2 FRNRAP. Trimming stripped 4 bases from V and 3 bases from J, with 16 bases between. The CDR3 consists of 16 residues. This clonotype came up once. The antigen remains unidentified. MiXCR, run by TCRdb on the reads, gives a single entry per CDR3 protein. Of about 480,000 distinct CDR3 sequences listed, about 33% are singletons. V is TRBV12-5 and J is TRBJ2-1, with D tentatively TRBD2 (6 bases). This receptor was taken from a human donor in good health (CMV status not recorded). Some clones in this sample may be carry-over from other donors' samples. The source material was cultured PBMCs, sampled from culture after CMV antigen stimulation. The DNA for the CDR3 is TGTGCTAGTGGTTCCTATATTGGAGGGTACTACAATGAGCAGTTCTTC. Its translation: CASGSYIGGYYNEQFF.